These 3 T cell receptor beta chains originate from one sample sequenced in a study of early T cells in non-severe SARS-CoV-2 infection. TCRdb reanalysed the 5' RACE reads using MiXCR and keeps one entry per CDR3 protein. The sample has about 32,000 distinct CDR3 sequences, roughly 9.3% seen once. Sequencing was performed on whole blood. These receptor sequences come from an adult who was a healthcare worker with PCR-confirmed SARS-CoV-2 infection or an uninfected control (not recorded which).

This clonotype was detected ten times or more. The chain couples TRBV19 to TRBJ1-3, with D perhaps TRBD1 (6 bases). Germline V lookup: CDR1 LNHDA, CDR2 SQIVND (reference sequence). The CDR3 has 14 residues. V lost 1 base, J lost 9 bases, and 13 bases lay in between. Here the CDR3 reads CASSIGGQLVTIYF. CDR3 coding DNA: TGTGCCAGTAGTATAGGGGGACAACTCGTCACCATATATTTT. Using reference TRBV19 and TRBJ1-3 for the parts outside the CDR3, the full variable domain is DGGITQSPKYLFRKEGQNVTLSCEQNLNHDAMYWYRQDPGQGLRLIYYSQIVNDFQKGDIAEGYSVSREKKESFPLTVTSAQKNPTAFYLCASSIGGQLVTIYFGEGSWLTVV.

The V and J genes are TRBV29-1 and TRBJ2-1; 8 bases fit TRBD1. Germline assignment: CDR1 SQVTM and CDR2 ANQGSEA. V shed 7 bases, J shed 8 bases, and the junction held 10 bases outside the gene matches. This CDR3 region has 13 residues. This CDR3 reads CSAGQGEIYEQFF. The DNA for the CDR3 is TGCAGCGCCGGACAGGGAGAGATCTATGAGCAGTTCTTC.

The chain uses TRBV10-3 and TRBJ1-1; D unresolved. Per the germline V gene, CDR1 is ENHRY and CDR2 is SYGVKD. Trimming removed 3 bases from V and 0 bases from J, with 5 bases in between. The CDR3 is 13 amino acids. The CDR3 protein is CAISDSLNTEAFF. The CDR3 DNA sequence: TGTGCCATCAGTGACAGCTTGAACACTGAAGCTTTCTTT.